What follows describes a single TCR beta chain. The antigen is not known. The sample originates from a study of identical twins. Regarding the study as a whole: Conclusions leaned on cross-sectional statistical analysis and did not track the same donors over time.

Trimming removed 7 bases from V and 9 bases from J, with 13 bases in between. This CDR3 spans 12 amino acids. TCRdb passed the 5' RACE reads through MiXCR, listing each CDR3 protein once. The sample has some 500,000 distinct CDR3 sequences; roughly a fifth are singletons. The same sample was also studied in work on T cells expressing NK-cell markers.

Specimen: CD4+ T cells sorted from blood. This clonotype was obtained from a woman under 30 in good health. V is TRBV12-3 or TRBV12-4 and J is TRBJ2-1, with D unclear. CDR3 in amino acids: CASTQISGEQFF. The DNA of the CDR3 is TGTGCCAGCACCCAAATAAGTGGTGAGCAGTTCTTC.